The next 28 T cell receptor beta chains were all read from a single sample in a study of PD-1 blockade in classical Hodgkin lymphoma. Each patient's relapse followed autologous stem cell transplantation, and brentuximab vedotin exposure varied. The CD4+ T cells used were purified from thawed PBMCs through magnetic negative selection. The method was immunoSEQ multiplex PCR; TCRdb's version includes in-frame clones alone and lacks a portion of them. The sample has over 20,000 clones, 65% to 85% seen once; the top ten hold around 1.8%. Sample: CD4+ T cells from blood, taken at baseline. The receptor set was obtained from a human donor with classical Hodgkin lymphoma.

The genes are TRBV7-7 and TRBJ2-5, with a possible D match to TRBD1 (5 bases). Trimming took off 2 bases at V and 1 base at J, with 11 bases between the two ends. There are 15 residues in the CDR3. Germline CDR1 and CDR2: SSHAT and FNYEAQ (reference sequence). CDR3 region: CASSLFPGRQETQYF. CDR3 coding DNA: TGTGCCAGCAGCTTATTCCCAGGGCGCCAAGAGACCCAGTACTTC. The full variable domain, rest sourced from reference TRBV7-7 and TRBJ2-5, is GAGVSQSPRYKVTKRGQDVTLRCDPISSHATLYWYQQALGQGPEFLTYFNYEAQPDKSGLPSDRFSAERPEGSISTLTIQRTEQRDSAMYRCASSLFPGRQETQYFGPGTRLLVL.

This chain joins TRBV30 and TRBJ2-7, with D unresolved. This CDR3 comprises 13 residues. The germline gives CDR1 GTSNPN, CDR2 SVGIG (reference sequence). Trimming cost V 4 bases and J 6 bases, with 16 bases left between them. In nucleotides, the CDR3 is TGTGCCTGGAACAAGTGGCAGAAGGGCGAGCAGTACTTC. Its translation is CAWNKWQKGEQYF.

The genes are TRBV7-8 and TRBJ1-5; D unresolved. The CDR3 extends over 15 amino acids. Germline-derived CDR1 and CDR2 are SGHVS and FQNEAQ. V lost 1 base and J lost 1, with 8 bases in between. The CDR3 DNA follows: TGTGCCAGCAGCTTAGAATTCTTGAGCAATCAGCCCCAGCATTTT. It codes for CASSLEFLSNQPQHF.

The rearrangement uses TRBV28 and TRBJ1-2; D may be TRBD1 (5 bases). Deletions cut 7 bases from V and 0 bases from J, with 15 bases between. Germline V lookup: CDR1 MDHEN, CDR2 SYDVKM. CDR3 size: 15 residues. This chain's CDR3 is CASTSEGRANYGYTF. CDR3 nucleotide sequence: TGTGCCAGCACCTCAGAGGGGAGAGCTAACTATGGCTACACCTTC.

This clone occurred a few times. V and J are TRBV5-1 and TRBJ1-2; unclear D gene. The length of the CDR3 is 14 residues. Trimming cost V 1 base and J 3 bases, with 10 bases left between them. Germline V lookup: CDR1 SGHRS, CDR2 YFSETQ. As DNA, the CDR3 is TGCGCCAGCAGCTTGATGGGTTATGACTATGGCTACACCTTC. Protein: CASSLMGYDYGYTF.

The chain carries TRBV15 and TRBJ1-4; D may be TRBD1 (5 bases). In germline, CDR1 is LNHNV, CDR2 YYDKDF (reference sequence). Trimming stripped 0 bases from V and 7 bases from J, with 12 bases between. The CDR3 runs to 15 residues. The CDR3 nucleotides are TGTGCCACCAGCAGAGATAAGGGGCTTGGTGAAAAACTGTTTTTT. This encodes CATSRDKGLGEKLFF.

The chain has TRBV29-1 and TRBJ1-2; D possibly corresponds to TRBD1 (5 bases). V shed 1 base and J shed 8 bases, with 11 bases lying between them. The CDR3 runs 12 residues. CDR1 SQVTM and CDR2 ANQGSEA come from the germline V gene. Here the CDR3 reads CSVEGQGNGYTF. Here the CDR3 DNA reads TGCAGCGTTGAAGGGCAGGGAAACGGCTACACCTTC.

The rearrangement links TRBV19 to TRBJ1-2, with D unresolved. The germline V gene has CDR1 LNHDA and CDR2 SQIVND (reference sequence). The V and J ends lost 1 base and 8 bases respectively, with 11 bases between them. CDR3 length: 13 residues. The CDR3 reads CASSIGALRGYTF. CDR3 DNA: TGTGCCAGTAGTATAGGGGCTCTTAGAGGCTACACCTTC. Using reference TRBV19 and TRBJ1-2 for the parts outside the CDR3, the full variable domain is DGGITQSPKYLFRKEGQNVTLSCEQNLNHDAMYWYRQDPGQGLRLIYYSQIVNDFQKGDIAEGYSVSREKKESFPLTVTSAQKNPTAFYLCASSIGALRGYTFGSGTRLTVV.

The chain couples TRBV2 to TRBJ2-5; D remains unclear. V was trimmed by 7 bases and J by 1 base, leaving 4 bases between them. The CDR3 is made up of 11 amino acids. The V gene's germline CDR1 is SNHLY and CDR2 FYNNEI. CDR3 protein: CASTLQETQYF. CDR3 DNA: TGTGCCAGCACCCTCCAAGAGACCCAGTACTTC.

This clone has just one count. The chain combines TRBV2 with TRBJ2-5; D is uncertain. V was cut by 4 bases and J by 1 base, with 7 bases left in between. CDR1 is SNHLY, CDR2 FYNNEI, per germline. CDR3 length equals 13 residues. The CDR3 reads CASSAQIQETQYF. Here the CDR3 DNA reads TGTGCCAGCAGTGCACAGATCCAAGAGACCCAGTACTTC.

The chain has TRBV11-2 and TRBJ2-3; 7 bases map to TRBD1. The CDR3 length is 16 residues. From germline, CDR1 is SGHAT and CDR2 FQNNGV. V was pared by 5 bases and J by 0 bases, with 8 bases of the junction left unmatched. The CDR3 loop is CASSRNRGQSTDTQYF. The CDR3 nucleotides read TGTGCCAGCAGCCGTAACAGGGGTCAAAGCACAGATACGCAGTATTTT.

The J gene is TRBJ2-1, the V gene TRBV9, with TRBD2 matching over 16 bases. V was clipped by 4 bases and J by 8 bases; unmatched bases: 12. The germline V gene has CDR1 SGDLS and CDR2 YYNGEE. CDR3 length: 18 residues. As DNA, the CDR3 is TGTGCCAGCAGCACCCGGCCGGGGACTAGCGGGGGGGCCGATGAGCAGTTCTTC. Translated: CASSTRPGTSGGADEQFF.

This clone has just one count. V usage is TRBV4-1 and J usage is TRBJ2-7; 12 bases match TRBD2. CDR1 and CDR2 from the germline V gene are MGHRA and YSYEKL. Trimming removed 0 bases from V and 4 bases from J; junction bases left unmatched: 10. The length of the CDR3 is 18 residues. CDR3 sequence reads: CASSQELAGGTGKYEQYF. For the CDR3, the DNA is TGCGCCAGCAGCCAAGAACTAGCGGGGGGCACCGGGAAATACGAGCAGTACTTC.

This sequence joins TRBV29-1 and TRBJ1-5; possible D gene TRBD1, 6 bases. This CDR3 contains 13 residues. Germline V lookup: CDR1 SQVTM, CDR2 ANQGSEA. The V end was cut by 7 bases, the J end by 5 bases, with 15 bases between. CDR3 bases: TGCAGCGCAGTACAGGGAGGCGATCAGCCCCAGCATTTT. Its translation: CSAVQGGDQPQHF.

The rearrangement links TRBV15 to TRBJ1-5; no clear D. Trimming pared 0 bases from V and 3 bases from J, leaving 12 bases between. This CDR3 comprises 16 residues. The germline gives CDR1 LNHNV, CDR2 YYDKDF (reference sequence). As DNA, the CDR3 is TGTGCCACCAGCAGAGATAGGGCGGCGGTCAATCAGCCCCAGCATTTT. This gives the protein CATSRDRAAVNQPQHF. The full variable domain, with the rest looked up from reference TRBV15 and TRBJ1-5, is DAMVIQNPRYQVTQFGKPVTLSCSQTLNHNVMYWYQQKSSQAPKLLFHYYDKDFNNEADTPDNFQSRRPNTSFCFLDIRSPGLGDTAMYLCATSRDRAAVNQPQHFGDGTRLSIL.

The chain recombines TRBV7-9 with TRBJ2-3; maybe TRBD1 (6 bases). From germline, CDR1 is SEHNR and CDR2 FQNEAQ (reference sequence). The CDR3 has 14 residues. The V end was cut by 3 bases, the J end by 0 bases, with 7 bases between. This chain's CDR3 is CASSFTGSTDTQYF. DNA of the CDR3: TGTGCCAGCAGCTTCACAGGGAGCACAGATACGCAGTATTTT.

This clone came up once. Here the CDR3 reads CASSSRQGGRDEQFF. The CDR3 nucleotides read TGTGCCAGCAGCTCACGACAGGGGGGGCGTGATGAGCAGTTCTTC. J is TRBJ2-1 and V is TRBV7-2; 9 bases agree with TRBD1. This CDR3 is 15 amino acids long. Germline CDR1 SGHTA, CDR2 FQGNSA. Trimming cost V 4 bases and J 8 bases; bases outside gene matches: 9.

The chain couples TRBV7-8 to TRBJ1-2, with 8 positions matching TRBD1. Germline V gene lookup returns CDR1 SGHVS and CDR2 FQNEAQ. The CDR3 totals 15 residues. V gave up 2 bases and J gave up 3 bases; unmatched junction bases: 5. The CDR3 bases are TGTGCCAGCAGCTTAAGGACAGGGCTTGACTATGGCTACACCTTC. This encodes CASSLRTGLDYGYTF.

V and J are TRBV7-2 and TRBJ2-3, with D unresolved. There are 15 residues in the CDR3. V shed 1 base and J shed 2 bases, with 10 bases lying between them. CDR1 is SGHTA, CDR2 FQGNSA, per germline. The CDR3 bases are TGTGCCAGCAGCTTAGGTACCCCGTTCACAGATACGCAGTATTTT. It codes for CASSLGTPFTDTQYF.

V is TRBV5-1 and J is TRBJ2-3; D might be TRBD1 (5 bases). In germline, CDR1 is SGHRS, CDR2 YFSETQ. CDR3 size: 15 residues. Trimming cost V 0 bases and J 4 bases, with 12 bases left between them. This chain's CDR3 is CASSLGQGGADTQYF. CDR3 sequence (DNA): TGCGCCAGCAGCTTGGGGCAGGGTGGCGCAGATACGCAGTATTTT.

This chain connects TRBV4-2 to TRBJ1-6, with D perhaps TRBD1 (6 bases). The CDR3 has 15 residues. The germline V gene has CDR1 LGHNA and CDR2 YNFKEQ. The V and J ends lost 0 bases and 9 bases respectively, with 12 bases between them. The CDR3 sequence is CASSQDQQGSSPLHF. Here the CDR3 DNA reads TGTGCCAGCAGCCAAGATCAACAGGGATCTTCACCCCTCCACTTT.

The chain carries TRBV4-2 and TRBJ1-2; TRBD1 is a possible D gene (5 bases). This CDR3 has 15 amino acids. V lost 0 bases and J 7 bases, leaving 15 bases between the germline ends. Looked up from germline, CDR1 is LGHNA and CDR2 is YNFKEQ. The CDR3 coding sequence is TGTGCCAGCAGCCAAGACAAGCTGGGGGGGACTGGCTACACCTTC. Amino acids: CASSQDKLGGTGYTF.

V gene TRBV6-4 combines with J gene TRBJ2-2; D is undetermined. The CDR3 consists of 14 residues. Per the germline V gene, CDR1 is MRHNA and CDR2 is SNTAGT. V gave up 0 bases and J gave up 6 bases, with 8 bases separating them. The CDR3 region is CASSDSGFPGELFF. In DNA form, the CDR3 reads TGTGCCAGCAGTGACTCGGGCTTCCCCGGGGAGCTGTTTTTT.

The chain carries TRBV19 and TRBJ1-5; TRBD1 is a possible D gene (6 bases). The CDR3 loop spans 15 amino acids. Germline CDR1 and CDR2: LNHDA and SQIVND (reference sequence). Between the trimmed V and J ends, which lost 0 bases and 9 bases, there was a span of 15 bases. This CDR3 is CASSIDQSGARPQHF. As DNA, the CDR3 is TGTGCCAGTAGTATAGATCAATCAGGGGCGCGGCCCCAGCATTTT.

The chain combines TRBV4-3 with TRBJ1-2; maybe TRBD1 (6 bases). In germline, CDR1 is LGHNA, CDR2 YSLEER. V was shortened by 0 bases and J by 2 bases, with 13 bases between the two germline ends. The CDR3 length is 16 residues. In nucleotides, the CDR3 is TGCGCCAGCAGCCAAGATTATTGGGGGGCCAACTATGGCTACACCTTC. Its protein product is CASSQDYWGANYGYTF.

This chain connects TRBV6-6 to TRBJ2-3; 9 bases map to TRBD2. After removal of 6 bases from V and 4 bases from J, the junction contained 8 bases not matched to a gene. The CDR3 is made up of 15 amino acids. From germline, CDR1 is MNHNY and CDR2 SVGAGI (reference sequence). CDR3 loop: CASSPGGGAPDTQYF. The CDR3 DNA reads TGTGCCAGCAGCCCGGGCGGGGGGGCCCCAGATACGCAGTATTTT.

The CDR3 reads CASSLSIGGDTEAFF. CDR3 bases: TGTGCCAGCAGCTTATCAATAGGGGGAGACACTGAAGCTTTCTTT. This rearrangement joins TRBV7-9 to TRBJ1-1; a weak D match, TRBD1 (6 bases). CDR1 is SEHNR, CDR2 FQNEAQ, per germline (reference sequence). V was trimmed by 2 bases and J by 3 bases, leaving 13 bases between them. This CDR3 is 15 amino acids long. The full variable domain, with the rest looked up from reference TRBV7-9 and TRBJ1-1, is DTGVSQNPRHKITKRGQNVTFRCDPISEHNRLYWYRQTLGQGPEFLTYFQNEAQLEKSRLLSDRFSAERPKGSFSTLEIQRTEQGDSAMYLCASSLSIGGDTEAFFGQGTRLTVV.

This clone was detected only once. The chain has TRBV7-9 and TRBJ2-5; D may be TRBD1 (7 bases). Trimming took 7 bases from V and 5 from J, leaving 20 bases between them. Germline V lookup: CDR1 SEHNR, CDR2 FQNEAQ (reference sequence). The CDR3 runs to 15 residues. For the CDR3, the DNA is TGTGCCAGCATGATCGGGGAGGCAGGGGGGGAGACCCAGTACTTC. It is translated as CASMIGEAGGETQYF.